Shown below are 8 T cell receptor beta chains from a single sample sequenced in a study of tumor T cells in aggressive B-cell lymphoma. The repertoire was sequenced with immunoSEQ multiplex PCR; TCRdb's copy has only in-frame clones and lacks some. The sample lists 2,000 or so clones, 90% to 95% occurring once. The specimen sequenced was tumor tissue. These receptor sequences come from an adult with diffuse large B cell lymphoma.

CDR3 nucleotide sequence: TGTGCCAGCAGCTTACAGGGGGCGCGGGTTAAAGAGACCCAGTACTTC. Amino acids: CASSLQGARVKETQYF. V gene TRBV7-9 combines with J gene TRBJ2-5; TRBD1 matches 8 bases. The CDR3 covers 16 residues. J gave up 3 bases and V 2 bases, and 8 bases lay outside the gene matches. CDR1 is SEHNR and CDR2 is FQNEAQ in the germline V gene (reference sequence).

V usage is TRBV19 and J usage is TRBJ2-7, with a tentative D call TRBD2 (6 bases). Trimming stripped 3 bases from V and 0 bases from J, with 15 bases between. The germline V gene encodes CDR1 LNHDA and CDR2 SQIVND (reference sequence). The CDR3 loop spans 16 amino acids. The CDR3 coding sequence is TGTGCCAGTAGTATCGGGGGTAGCGCCCTCTCCTACGAGCAGTACTTC. Its protein is CASSIGGSALSYEQYF.

The chain links TRBV4-1 to TRBJ2-3; 9 bases line up with TRBD2. This CDR3 region has 17 residues. V gave up 4 bases and J gave up 0 bases; unmatched junction bases: 8. Germline loops: CDR1 MGHRA, CDR2 YSYEKL. CDR3: CASSPLGLAGSTDTQYF. The CDR3 nucleotides are TGCGCCAGCAGCCCCCTTGGGCTAGCGGGGAGCACAGATACGCAGTATTTT.

As for this clone: The identical CDR3 is also encoded by other nucleotide sequences in the sample. The chain recombines TRBV19 with TRBJ2-1; a weak D match, TRBD2 (6 bases). V gave up 3 bases and J gave up 5 bases, with 8 bases separating them. The germline V gene encodes CDR1 LNHDA and CDR2 SQIVND (reference sequence). The CDR3 has 13 residues. The CDR3 nucleotides are TGTGCCAGTAGTATGGGACTTCACAATGAGCAGTTCTTC. The encoded protein is CASSMGLHNEQFF.

The chain recombines TRBV27 with TRBJ1-5, with 7 bases that match TRBD1. This CDR3 contains 16 residues. The germline CDR1 and CDR2 sequences are MNHEY and SMNVEV (reference sequence). The V gene end was trimmed by 6 bases and the J gene end by 3 bases; junction bases not matched to a gene: 11. The CDR3 loop is CASRAQGQSVNQPQHF. In DNA, the CDR3 is TGTGCCAGCAGAGCCCAGGGACAGTCTGTCAATCAGCCCCAGCATTTT.

In this sample, this clone turned up once. The J gene is TRBJ2-6, the V gene TRBV28; D is unresolved. The CDR3 loop spans 16 amino acids. Trimming cost V 5 bases and J 0 bases, with 11 bases left between them. Germline V CDR1 and CDR2: MDHEN, SYDVKM. This CDR3 reads CASSPLQRSGANVLTF. In nucleotides, the CDR3 is TGTGCCAGCAGTCCCCTCCAGCGCTCTGGGGCCAACGTCCTGACTTTC. Drawing the rest from reference TRBV28 and TRBJ2-6, the complete variable domain is DVKVTQSSRYLVKRTGEKVFLECVQDMDHENMFWYRQDPGLGLRLIYFSYDVKMKEKGDIPEGYSVSREKKERFSLILESASTNQTSMYLCASSPLQRSGANVLTFGAGSRLTVL.

The chain recombines TRBV21-1 with TRBJ2-7; TRBD2 is the table's D call, not checked against the DNA. TRBV21-1 constitutes a pseudogene. The CDR3 contains 14 residues. The chain's CDR3 is CASSPPGGTYEQYF. As DNA, the CDR3 is TGTGCCAGCAGCCCTCCGGGAGGAACCTACGAGCAGTACTTC.

The genes are TRBV11-2 and TRBJ2-1; D perhaps matches TRBD1 (6 bases). CDR3 length: 15 amino acids. The V and J ends lost 1 base and 1 base respectively, with 8 bases between them. The germline gives CDR1 SGHAT, CDR2 FQNNGV. The chain's CDR3 is CASSLATGSYNEQFF. CDR3 bases: TGTGCCAGCAGCTTAGCTACAGGGTCCTACAATGAGCAGTTCTTC.